These 26 T cell receptor beta chains share one sample of origin, sequenced in a study of cytomegalovirus exposure and HLA in healthy donors. Primers included in the PCR were 60 Vbeta and 13 Jbeta primers. The protocol was immunoSEQ multiplex PCR, while the TCRdb copy is restricted to in-frame clones and leaves out a portion. Of approximately 240,000 clones listed, almost 85% were seen once; the top ten hold 0.5% to 0.7%. The sample consisted of PBMCs. The receptors stem from a woman in her forties in good health and CMV-seronegative.

The chain uses TRBV28 and TRBJ2-2, with D maybe TRBD2 (5 bases). CDR1 is MDHEN and CDR2 is SYDVKM in the germline V gene. This CDR3 comprises 15 residues. V was shortened by 2 bases and J by 0 bases, with 7 bases between the two germline ends. CDR3 sequence reads: CASSLVATNTGELFF. CDR3 sequence (DNA): TGTGCCAGCAGTTTAGTAGCGACGAACACCGGGGAGCTGTTTTTT.

The CDR3 sequence is CASSLRTGRYGYTF. The CDR3 DNA reads TGTGCCAGCAGTCTGCGAACAGGGCGATATGGCTACACCTTC. The chain is built from TRBV5-8 and TRBJ1-2, with D possibly being TRBD1 (6 bases). Looked up from germline, CDR1 is SGHTS and CDR2 is YDEGEE. This CDR3 contains 14 residues. V shed 5 bases and J shed 5 bases, with 16 bases lying between them.

Details on this clone: Other DNA sequences of this sample code for an identical CDR3. CDR3 sequence: CASSPRGLTYEQYF. Here the CDR3 DNA reads TGTGCCAGCAGTCCCAGGGGGCTAACCTACGAGCAGTACTTC. The chain uses TRBV6-5 and TRBJ2-7; TRBD1 matches 8 bases. There are 14 residues in the CDR3. The V gene end was trimmed by 5 bases and the J gene end by 2 bases; junction bases not matched to a gene: 5. Germline loops: CDR1 MNHEY, CDR2 SVGAGI.

The V call is TRBV2, the J call TRBJ1-1; 10 nucleotides align to TRBD1. In germline, CDR1 is SNHLY, CDR2 FYNNEI. V dropped 7 bases and J dropped 9; count of bases not matched to a gene: 5. This CDR3 is built from 12 residues. The DNA for the CDR3 is TGTGCCAGCAAGACAGGGGGCGAACAAGCTTTCTTT. Protein product: CASKTGGEQAFF.

The rearrangement joins TRBV15 to TRBJ2-1; 7 nucleotides match TRBD1. Germline CDR1 is LNHNV and CDR2 is YYDKDF (reference sequence). With 5 bases clipped from V and 6 bases from J, the junction kept 10 bases outside the gene matches. The CDR3 has 15 amino acids. CDR3 in amino acids: CATSVSGKGANEQFF. The CDR3 region has the DNA TGTGCCACCAGCGTCAGTGGAAAGGGGGCCAATGAGCAGTTCTTC.

This clone was found a few times. DNA of the CDR3: TGTGCCAGCAACCAACAGGGGGCTTCCTACGAGCAGTACTTC. This gives the protein CASNQQGASYEQYF. The chain uses TRBV6-6 and TRBJ2-7, with TRBD1 matching over 9 bases. There are 14 residues in the CDR3. V was pared by 7 bases and J by 1 base, with 5 bases of the junction left unmatched. Germline lookup yields CDR1 MNHNY and CDR2 SVGAGI (reference sequence).

The chain has TRBV5-4 and TRBJ2-5, with D maybe TRBD1 (6 bases). With the DNA end fitting TRBJ2-7 better, the J assignment may be wrong. This CDR3 region has 14 residues. Germline values: CDR1 SGHNT, CDR2 YYREEE (reference sequence). The DNA for the CDR3 is TGTGCCAGCAGCTTGGGGACAGCTTCCTACGAGCAGTACTTC. Translated: CASSLGTASYEQYF.

The V call is TRBV19, the J call TRBJ1-4; maybe TRBD1 (6 bases). Germline-derived CDR1 and CDR2 are LNHDA and SQIVND (reference sequence). CDR3 size: 15 residues. Trimming removed 6 bases from V and 7 bases from J, with 18 bases in between. The CDR3 DNA sequence: TGTGCCAGTAGCCCTCAACAGGGTAATTCTGAAAAACTGTTTTTT. It codes for CASSPQQGNSEKLFF.

The chain joins TRBV6-5 to TRBJ1-4, with TRBD1 matching 8 bases. The CDR3 is 14 residues long. Per germline, CDR1 MNHEY and CDR2 SVGAGI. With V trimmed by 7 bases and J by 4 bases, 5 bases remained unmatched. The CDR3 DNA follows: TGTGCCAGCACGCGGGACAGGAGTAATGAAAAACTGTTTTTT. Protein sequence: CASTRDRSNEKLFF.

V and J are TRBV19 and TRBJ2-5; 15 bases line up with TRBD2. Germline V gene data show CDR1 as LNHDA and CDR2 as SQIVND (reference sequence). Trimming at V came to 4 bases and at J to 5 bases, leaving 5 bases not matched to a gene. There are 16 residues in the CDR3. The DNA for the CDR3 is TGTGCCAGTAGTACGGGACTAGCGGGGGGCCTGGAGACCCAGTACTTC. Translation gives CASSTGLAGGLETQYF.

This rearrangement joins TRBV4-3 to TRBJ1-2, with D tentatively TRBD1 (6 bases). Trimming cost V 0 bases and J 4 bases, with 15 bases left between them. The CDR3 loop spans 16 amino acids. Germline CDR1 reads LGHNA; CDR2 reads YSLEER. CDR3 DNA sequence: TGCGCCAGCAGCCAAGATCTCCTACAGGGAGCCTATGGCTACACCTTC. Protein: CASSQDLLQGAYGYTF.

The chain is built from TRBV19 and TRBJ1-5; TRBD1 matches 7 bases. Trimming cost V 3 bases and J 6 bases; bases outside gene matches: 2. This CDR3 region has 13 residues. CDR1 is LNHDA, CDR2 SQIVND, per germline (reference sequence). In DNA form, the CDR3 reads TGTGCCAGTAGTATTGACAGGGCTCAGCCCCAGCATTTT. Its translation is CASSIDRAQPQHF.

This chain connects TRBV6-5 to TRBJ1-3, with D possibly being TRBD1 (6 bases). The germline V gene has CDR1 MNHEY and CDR2 SVGAGI. The CDR3 extends over 15 amino acids. Trimming left V 0 bases short and J 2 bases short, with 8 bases between. The CDR3 nucleotides read TGTGCCAGCAGTTACTCACAGGGAACTGGAAACACCATATATTTT. Protein: CASSYSQGTGNTIYF.

Remarks on this clone: One end of the junction fails to match germline, which may point to a read error. The CDR3 sequence: CSVRDRGNAIYF. DNA for the CDR3: TGCAGCGTCCGGGACAGAGGAAACGCCATATATTTT. The J gene is TRBJ1-3, the V gene TRBV29-1; 7 bases are a match to TRBD1. CDR1 and CDR2 (germline): SQVTM, ANQGSEA. This CDR3 is 12 amino acids long.

This clone was counted a few times. The chain carries TRBV19 and TRBJ2-7, with 8 bases identical to TRBD1. The CDR3 contains 13 residues. V lost 4 bases to trimming and J lost 4 bases; unmatched junction nucleotides: 3. Germline values: CDR1 LNHDA, CDR2 SQIVND (reference sequence). Written as DNA, the CDR3 is TGTGCCAGTAGTACTGGACAGGGTTACGAGCAGTACTTC. This sequence encodes CASSTGQGYEQYF.

The chain recombines TRBV7-8 with TRBJ1-1, with TRBD1 as a possible D gene (5 bases). V gave up 1 base and J gave up 6 bases, with 12 bases separating them. The germline CDR1 and CDR2 sequences are SGHVS and FQNEAQ. This CDR3 region has 14 residues. CDR3 coding DNA: TGTGCCAGCAGCTTAGAGGGGAGGGGCCCTGAAGCTTTCTTT. As protein: CASSLEGRGPEAFF.

The chain carries TRBV15 and TRBJ1-1; D is unresolved. Germline V CDR1 and CDR2: LNHNV, YYDKDF (reference sequence). The CDR3 totals 18 residues. V was cut by 0 bases and J by 0 bases, with 17 bases left in between. CDR3 loop: CATSRDRSLRYMNTEAFF. CDR3 bases: TGTGCCACCAGCAGAGATCGTTCCCTTCGTTACATGAACACTGAAGCTTTCTTT. Together with reference TRBV15 and TRBJ1-1, the CDR3 gives the full variable domain: DAMVIQNPRYQVTQFGKPVTLSCSQTLNHNVMYWYQQKSSQAPKLLFHYYDKDFNNEADTPDNFQSRRPNTSFCFLDIRSPGLGDTAMYLCATSRDRSLRYMNTEAFFGQGTRLTVV.

This rearrangement joins TRBV5-4 to TRBJ2-1; a possible D gene is TRBD1 (6 bases). The CDR3 loop spans 18 amino acids. Germline V gene lookup returns CDR1 SGHNT and CDR2 YYREEE (reference sequence). Trimming took 3 bases from V and 1 from J, leaving 20 bases between them. The CDR3 protein is CASSSGQGRWLSYNEQFF. The CDR3 bases are TGTGCCAGCAGCTCTGGGCAGGGGAGATGGCTTTCCTACAATGAGCAGTTCTTC.

V usage is TRBV7-6 and J usage is TRBJ1-1; D is perhaps TRBD1 (5 bases). CDR1 SGHVS and CDR2 FNYEAQ come from the germline V gene. V lost 5 bases and J lost 5, with 18 bases in between. There are 15 residues in the CDR3. The CDR3 here is CASSPARGEGTEAFF. In DNA form, the CDR3 reads TGTGCCAGCAGCCCGGCTCGGGGGGAAGGAACTGAAGCTTTCTTT.

J is TRBJ1-1 and V is TRBV21-1; whether TRBD1, the table's D call, matches the DNA was not checked. TRBV21-1 has pseudogene status. The CDR3 consists of 15 residues. CDR3 amino acids: CASSGDRGRRTEAFF. DNA of the CDR3: TGTGCCAGCAGCGGGGACAGGGGGCGTCGGACTGAAGCTTTCTTT.

The gene calls are TRBV19 and TRBJ2-6, with 7 bases fitting TRBD1. The CDR3 totals 13 residues. Per germline, CDR1 LNHDA and CDR2 SQIVND (reference sequence). V was pared by 6 bases and J by 11 bases, with 7 bases of the junction left unmatched. The DNA for the CDR3 is TGTGCCAGTAGCTCCCGGGACAGAGACGTCCTGACTTTC. It codes for CASSSRDRDVLTF.

The chain employs TRBV4-1 and TRBJ2-1, with TRBD1 identical over 7 bases. The CDR3 consists of 18 residues. Germline V gives CDR1 MGHRA, CDR2 YSYEKL. Trimming at V came to 0 bases and at J to 5 bases, leaving 13 bases not matched to a gene. This chain's CDR3 is CASSQDQVGTAINNEQFF. The CDR3 region has the DNA TGCGCCAGCAGCCAAGATCAGGTAGGGACAGCGATTAACAATGAGCAGTTCTTC.

The J gene is TRBJ1-1, the V gene TRBV19; no definite D call. V was clipped by 3 bases and J by 2 bases, with 16 bases between them. The CDR3 is made up of 16 amino acids. In germline, CDR1 is LNHDA, CDR2 SQIVND (reference sequence). As DNA, the CDR3 is TGTGCCAGTAGTATGGACGGGGTATATGGAAACACTGAAGCTTTCTTT. This encodes CASSMDGVYGNTEAFF.

The gene calls are TRBV4-2 and TRBJ1-2; D uncertain. Looked up from germline, CDR1 is LGHNA and CDR2 is YNFKEQ. This CDR3 is built from 18 residues. Trimming pared 0 bases from V and 7 bases from J, leaving 24 bases between. The CDR3 region is CASSQDHGLGSILGGYTF. CDR3 DNA sequence: TGTGCCAGCAGCCAAGATCACGGGTTGGGTAGTATATTGGGTGGCTACACCTTC.

This rearrangement joins TRBV5-1 to TRBJ2-5; 8 positions agree with TRBD2. Germline CDR1 SGHRS, CDR2 YFSETQ. This CDR3 is 17 amino acids long. Trimming removed 5 bases from V and 1 base from J; junction bases left unmatched: 13. CDR3 residues: CASSRLPGGPLQETQYF. The DNA for the CDR3 is TGCGCCAGCAGTCGTCTACCGGGGGGGCCCCTCCAAGAGACCCAGTACTTC. Using reference TRBV5-1 and TRBJ2-5 for the parts outside the CDR3, the full variable domain is KAGVTQTPRYLIKTRGQQVTLSCSPISGHRSVSWYQQTPGQGLQFLFEYFSETQRNKGNFPGRFSGRQFSNSRSEMNVSTLELGDSALYLCASSRLPGGPLQETQYFGPGTRLLVL.

The rearrangement links TRBV14 to TRBJ2-7, with no clear D. V shed 6 bases and J shed 4 bases, with 4 bases lying between them. The germline CDR1 and CDR2 sequences are SGHDN and FVKESK. The length of the CDR3 is 10 residues. CDR3 protein: CASRQYEQYF. The CDR3 coding sequence is TGTGCCAGCAGGCAGTACGAGCAGTACTTC.